Shown below are 30 T cell receptor beta chains from a single sample sequenced in a study of graft-versus-host responses after intestinal transplantation. The protocol was immunoSEQ multiplex PCR, while the TCRdb copy is restricted to in-frame clones and leaves out a portion. The repertoire holds more than 95,000 clones, with about 90% as singletons. The antigens of these receptors remain unknown. This specimen was unstimulated CD4+ T cells sorted from spleen or lymph node cells, taken before intestinal transplant. The receptors were gathered from a human donor who received an intestinal transplant.

CDR3 nucleotides: TGTGCCACCAGCAGGCTAACGGGACAGGGTGGCTACGAGCAGTACTTC. Its protein is CATSRLTGQGGYEQYF. The gene calls are TRBV15 and TRBJ2-7; TRBD1 matches at 9 bases. The length of the CDR3 is 16 residues. The germline V gene has CDR1 LNHNV and CDR2 YYDKDF (reference sequence). With 3 bases clipped from V and 3 bases from J, the junction kept 9 bases outside the gene matches.

The chain is built from TRBV5-1 and TRBJ2-7, with 9 positions matching TRBD1. V lost 1 base and J lost 6; bases outside the gene matches: 5. This CDR3 is built from 14 residues. Germline V gene lookup returns CDR1 SGHRS and CDR2 YFSETQ. The DNA for the CDR3 is TGCGCCAGCAGCTTGTCAGGACAGGGGCGCGAGCAGTACTTC. Amino acid sequence: CASSLSGQGREQYF.

The chain links TRBV7-9 to TRBJ2-5; a possible D gene is TRBD1 (6 bases). Looked up from germline, CDR1 is SEHNR and CDR2 is FQNEAQ (reference sequence). The CDR3 totals 15 residues. Deletions cut 5 bases from V and 1 base from J, with 14 bases between. For the CDR3, the DNA is TGTGCCAGCAGCCGTATACAGGGCCCCCAAGAGACCCAGTACTTC. Translated: CASSRIQGPQETQYF. The entire variable domain, with the rest obtained from reference TRBV7-9 and TRBJ2-5, is as follows: DTGVSQNPRHKITKRGQNVTFRCDPISEHNRLYWYRQTLGQGPEFLTYFQNEAQLEKSRLLSDRFSAERPKGSFSTLEIQRTEQGDSAMYLCASSRIQGPQETQYFGPGTRLLVL.

J is TRBJ2-7 and V is TRBV5-1, with 10 bases matching TRBD2. V gave up 4 bases and J gave up 6 bases; unmatched junction bases: 7. CDR3 length equals 14 residues. Germline V gives CDR1 SGHRS, CDR2 YFSETQ. The CDR3 DNA reads TGCGCCAGCAGCGAACTAGCGGGGTCCGCCGAGCAGTACTTC. As protein: CASSELAGSAEQYF.

The chain couples TRBV6-5 to TRBJ2-2, with unresolved D. Trimming shortened V by 6 bases and J by 3 bases, and 11 bases separated the two germline ends. Germline V gene sequence: CDR1 MNHEY, CDR2 SVGAGI. The CDR3 covers 14 residues. CDR3 bases: TGTGCCAGCAGCCGGCGGAGAGACACCGGGGAGCTGTTTTTT. Its translation: CASSRRRDTGELFF.

The CDR3: CASSLRTGQSVSGANVLTF. CDR3 nucleotide sequence: TGCGCCAGCAGCTTGCGTACGGGACAGTCTGTCTCTGGGGCCAACGTCCTGACTTTC. The chain joins TRBV5-1 to TRBJ2-6; TRBD1 matches 7 bases. CDR3 length: 19 residues. CDR1 and CDR2 from the germline V gene are SGHRS and YFSETQ. The ends lost 1 base at V and 0 bases at J; junction bases unmatched: 10.

V gene TRBV18 combines with J gene TRBJ1-1; D gene unclear. Per the germline V gene, CDR1 is KGHSH and CDR2 is LQKENI. Trimming stripped 3 bases from V and 11 bases from J, with 10 bases between. The length of the CDR3 is 11 residues. CDR3 bases: TGTGCCAGCTCACCTGGGGAGGCGGCTTTCTTT. Encoded protein: CASSPGEAAFF.

The chain has TRBV5-1 and TRBJ2-3, with TRBD1 identical over 9 bases. The trim removed 4 bases at V and 3 bases at J, leaving 6 bases unmatched. The CDR3 runs 15 residues. Germline V gene data show CDR1 as SGHRS and CDR2 as YFSETQ. CDR3 DNA sequence: TGCGCCAGCAGCCTCGACAGGGGGTGGACAGATACGCAGTATTTT. It translates to CASSLDRGWTDTQYF. Using reference TRBV5-1 and TRBJ2-3 for the parts outside the CDR3, the full variable domain is KAGVTQTPRYLIKTRGQQVTLSCSPISGHRSVSWYQQTPGQGLQFLFEYFSETQRNKGNFPGRFSGRQFSNSRSEMNVSTLELGDSALYLCASSLDRGWTDTQYFGPGTRLTVL.

DNA of the CDR3: TGTGCCAGCTCACCTCCCCGGGCGGGCTACGAGCAGTACTTC. It is translated as CASSPPRAGYEQYF. V usage is TRBV18 and J usage is TRBJ2-7, with D perhaps TRBD2 (5 bases). V lost 3 bases to trimming and J lost 3 bases, with 12 bases between them. The CDR3 runs 14 residues. Germline loops: CDR1 KGHSH, CDR2 LQKENI.

This chain connects TRBV14 to TRBJ2-1; 9 nucleotides match TRBD2. V lost 5 bases to trimming and J lost 3 bases; unmatched junction nucleotides: 8. This CDR3 comprises 16 residues. Looked up from germline, CDR1 is SGHDN and CDR2 is FVKESK. The CDR3 loop is CASSARQAGGYNEQFF. The CDR3 coding sequence is TGTGCCAGCAGCGCCAGACAAGCGGGGGGCTACAATGAGCAGTTCTTC.

The rearrangement links TRBV5-1 to TRBJ2-5; 10 nucleotides line up with TRBD2. The J call could be wrong; TRBJ2-7 is a better fit for the DNA end. Germline V gene lookup returns CDR1 SGHRS and CDR2 YFSETQ. The CDR3 covers 15 residues. The CDR3 sequence: CASSLGLAASYEQYF. The CDR3 DNA follows: TGCGCCAGCAGCCTCGGACTAGCGGCCTCCTACGAGCAGTACTTC.

The genes are TRBV7-2 and TRBJ2-6; tentative D call: TRBD1 (5 bases). Germline CDR1 is SGHTA and CDR2 is FQGNSA. V was cut by 5 bases and J by 0 bases, with 20 bases left in between. This CDR3 has 19 residues. In DNA, the CDR3 is TGTGCCAGCAGCCACCGAAAAAAGACAGAACTCTCTGGGGCCAACGTCCTGACTTTC. Its translation is CASSHRKKTELSGANVLTF.

The chain combines TRBV10-3 with TRBJ1-5; possibly TRBD1 for D (5 bases). The CDR3 is 12 amino acids. CDR1 ENHRY and CDR2 SYGVKD come from the germline V gene. The ends were cut back, 5 bases at V and 9 bases at J, with 11 bases in the middle. The CDR3 DNA reads TGTGCCATCAGTAACTTGGGGGGGCCCCAGCATTTT. It specifies CAISNLGGPQHF.

The gene calls are TRBV4-2 and TRBJ2-7; possibly TRBD1 for D (5 bases). The CDR3 is made up of 15 amino acids. Germline CDR1 is LGHNA and CDR2 is YNFKEQ. The V end lost 2 bases, the J end lost 2 bases, and 13 bases lay between the germline ends. CDR3 in amino acids: CASSQNGAVPYEQYF. As DNA, the CDR3 is TGTGCCAGCAGCCAAAATGGGGCCGTTCCCTACGAGCAGTACTTC.

The chain carries TRBV30 and TRBJ1-6; 9 nucleotides align to TRBD1. Trimming took 3 bases from V and 6 from J; bases not matched to a gene: 9. Germline V gives CDR1 GTSNPN, CDR2 SVGIG (reference sequence). The CDR3 spans 16 residues. Here the CDR3 DNA reads TGTGCCTGGAGGACGACAGGGGGATATGTTAATTCACCCCTCCACTTT. The encoded protein is CAWRTTGGYVNSPLHF.

The chain couples TRBV5-1 to TRBJ2-1; 8 bases are shared with TRBD1. Unmatched junction bases numbered 8, after V lost 4 bases and J lost 8 bases. Germline V lookup: CDR1 SGHRS, CDR2 YFSETQ. This CDR3 spans 14 amino acids. DNA of the CDR3: TGCGCCAGCAGCCGGGACAGGAGTTACGATGAGCAGTTCTTC. Translated: CASSRDRSYDEQFF.

This sequence joins TRBV2 and TRBJ2-3, with TRBD1 as a possible D gene (6 bases). V dropped 10 bases and J dropped 1 base, with 18 bases sitting between them. In germline, CDR1 is SNHLY, CDR2 FYNNEI. This CDR3 has 15 amino acids. The chain's CDR3 is CATLRQAQGTDTQYF. CDR3 nucleotides: TGTGCCACCCTCCGACAGGCCCAGGGCACAGATACGCAGTATTTT.

This clone was seen a handful of times. The chain combines TRBV2 with TRBJ1-6, with TRBD1 matching 8 bases. In germline, CDR1 is SNHLY, CDR2 FYNNEI. Losses at the gene ends were 5 bases for V and 7 bases for J; bases not matched to a gene: 7. This CDR3 region has 15 residues. The CDR3: CASSPRTGRNSPLHF. The CDR3 DNA follows: TGTGCCAGCAGTCCCAGGACAGGGCGGAATTCACCCCTCCACTTT.

The J gene is TRBJ2-2, the V gene TRBV5-6, with TRBD2 matching over 8 bases. The V segment lost 0 bases and the J segment 4 bases; nucleotides outside the gene matches: 5. This CDR3 is built from 16 residues. The germline CDR1 and CDR2 sequences are SGHDT and YYEEEE. This CDR3 is CASSLEGLVSTGELFF. CDR3 DNA: TGTGCCAGCAGCTTGGAGGGACTAGTTTCCACCGGGGAGCTGTTTTTT. Supplemented by reference TRBV5-6 and TRBJ2-2, the full variable domain reads DAGVTQSPTHLIKTRGQQVTLRCSPKSGHDTVSWYQQALGQGPQFIFQYYEEEERQRGNFPDRFSGHQFPNYSSELNVNALLLGDSALYLCASSLEGLVSTGELFFGEGSRLTVL.

The rearrangement joins TRBV14 to TRBJ1-1; no clear D. The CDR3 is 14 residues long. The germline CDR1 and CDR2 sequences are SGHDN and FVKESK. Trimming shortened V by 4 bases and J by 4 bases, and 13 bases separated the two germline ends. This CDR3 reads CASSPAIGATEAFF. In nucleotides, the CDR3 is TGTGCCAGCAGCCCAGCTATTGGAGCCACTGAAGCTTTCTTT.

The V call is TRBV29-1, the J call TRBJ2-7, with 7 positions matching TRBD1. The CDR3 extends over 14 amino acids. CDR1 is SQVTM and CDR2 is ANQGSEA in the germline V gene. Germline trimming cut 4 bases from V and 2 bases from J; bases unmatched to any gene: 8. The CDR3 sequence: CSVGWTGVTYEQYF. As DNA, the CDR3 is TGCAGCGTTGGTTGGACAGGCGTAACCTACGAGCAGTACTTC.

The CDR3, as DNA: TGTGCCAGCAGCCACCGGGGGGATATTAATGAAAAACTGTTTTTT. This encodes CASSHRGDINEKLFF. This chain uses TRBV9 with TRBJ1-4, with D tentatively TRBD1 (5 bases). The CDR3 contains 15 residues. Germline loops: CDR1 SGDLS, CDR2 YYNGEE. The germline V and J ends were trimmed by 4 bases and 4 bases, with 14 bases remaining between them. The full variable domain, with the rest looked up from reference TRBV9 and TRBJ1-4, is DSGVTQTPKHLITATGQRVTLRCSPRSGDLSVYWYQQSLDQGLQFLIQYYNGEERAKGNILERFSAQQFPDLHSELNLSSLELGDSALYFCASSHRGDINEKLFFGSGTQLSVL.

This sequence joins TRBV4-2 and TRBJ2-5, with TRBD1 identical over 8 bases. The closer fit of TRBJ2-7 to the DNA end suggests the J call may be wrong. The CDR3 runs 14 residues. Germline CDR1 LGHNA, CDR2 YNFKEQ. The DNA of the CDR3 is TGTGCCAGCAGCTCCGACAGGGGATCCTACGAGCAGTACTTC. It yields the protein CASSSDRGSYEQYF.

The gene calls are TRBV4-3 and TRBJ1-3, with D hard to call. There are 16 residues in the CDR3. V lost 0 bases and J 0 bases, leaving 9 bases between the germline ends. Germline CDR1 and CDR2: LGHNA and YSLEER. The CDR3 nucleotides are TGCGCCAGCAGCCAAGATCGGAGTATCTCTGGAAACACCATATATTTT. Its protein is CASSQDRSISGNTIYF.

The chain recombines TRBV19 with TRBJ1-1, with TRBD1 identical over 10 bases. V was pared by 5 bases and J by 1 base, with 4 bases of the junction left unmatched. This CDR3 spans 15 amino acids. In germline, CDR1 is LNHDA, CDR2 SQIVND (reference sequence). This CDR3 is CASSETGGGNTEAFF. As DNA, the CDR3 is TGTGCCAGTAGTGAGACAGGGGGCGGGAACACTGAAGCTTTCTTT.

This chain links TRBV11-3 with TRBJ2-1; 8 bases fit TRBD1. With 1 base clipped from V and 0 bases from J, the junction kept 5 bases outside the gene matches. Germline loops: CDR1 SGHNT, CDR2 YENEEA. The CDR3 covers 17 residues. The CDR3 DNA follows: TGTGCCAGCAGCTTAGGACAGGGGTTTAGCTCCTACAATGAGCAGTTCTTC. Translated: CASSLGQGFSSYNEQFF.

J is TRBJ2-3 and V is TRBV15; D uncertain. Trimming left V 1 base short and J 6 bases short, with 8 bases between. The CDR3 runs to 13 residues. The germline V gene has CDR1 LNHNV and CDR2 YYDKDF (reference sequence). The CDR3 DNA reads as TGTGCCACCAGCAGAGCTTTCGGGGATACGCAGTATTTT. This gives the protein CATSRAFGDTQYF.

The chain recombines TRBV6-1 with TRBJ2-3; the match to TRBD1 covers 11 bases. CDR1 is MNHNS and CDR2 is SASEGT in the germline V gene. CDR3 length equals 14 residues. J lost 3 bases, V lost 7 bases, and 3 bases had no gene match. The DNA for the CDR3 is TGTGCCAGCATCCGGGACAGGGGGACAGATACGCAGTATTTT. Translating gives CASIRDRGTDTQYF.

This clone was picked up a small number of times. The V gene is TRBV5-4, the J gene TRBJ1-4, with TRBD1 identical over 8 bases. This CDR3 is built from 15 residues. From germline, CDR1 is SGHNT and CDR2 YYREEE (reference sequence). Germline trimming cut 2 bases from V and 6 bases from J; bases unmatched to any gene: 6. In nucleotides, the CDR3 is TGTGCCAGCAGCTTAAACAGGGGGGTGGATGAAAAACTGTTTTTT. This encodes CASSLNRGVDEKLFF.

The rearrangement joins TRBV27 to TRBJ1-1; a weak D match, TRBD1 (5 bases). Per germline, CDR1 MNHEY and CDR2 SMNVEV (reference sequence). This CDR3 region has 14 residues. V dropped 3 bases and J dropped 3 bases, with 11 bases sitting between them. DNA of the CDR3: TGTGCCAGCAGTTTCACAGGTCGGGACACTGAAGCTTTCTTT. Translated, it gives CASSFTGRDTEAFF.